The clone carrying this T cell receptor (beta chain) showed up just a few times. The germline CDR1 and CDR2 sequences are KGHDR and SFDVKD. The CDR3 is 12 residues long. V was cut by 1 base and J by 15 bases, with 12 bases left in between. These data belong to a study of blood T cells in healthy people across ages. Extraction yielded at least 5 micrograms of total RNA per sample. PCR was performed a second time for roughly 7 to 11 cycles using a sample-barcoded 5' primer and a J-beta primer mix. TCRdb redid the calling of the 5' RACE reads with MiXCR, one entry per CDR3 protein. The data hold around 990,000 distinct CDR3 sequences, with approximately 38% observed a single time.

Sequenced sample: blood. The origin of this receptor is a man between 18 and 29 years old in good health. The V and J genes are TRBV24-1 and TRBJ2-1; D is unresolved. DNA of the CDR3: TGTGCCACCAGTGATTTCGGGTTTCGTCGGTTCTTC. Translation gives CATSDFGFRRFF.